The rows below give T cell receptor beta chains drawn from one sample of a study of CXCR3-negative and CXCR3-positive naive CD8 T cells. Following a re-call of the 5' RACE reads, TCRdb has one entry per CDR3 protein and lacks DNA. The table lists around 88,000 distinct CDR3 sequences. The sequencing sample was made of naive CXCR3+ CD8+ T cells from blood. Receptor source: a human donor in good health. Some clones in this sample may be carry-over from other donors' samples. Each CDR3 is given with its conserved first and last residue.

j_call v_call cdr3_aa
TRBJ1-2 TRBV29-1 CSVEWGRGDKPGYTF
TRBJ2-7 TRBV3-1 CASSQEEGRGPYEQYF
TRBJ2-7 TRBV28 CASSLSLAGGLTGYEQYF
TRBJ2-7 TRBV6-2/TRBV6-3 CASREQGAISYEQYF
TRBJ2-7 TRBV28 CASSFTGDYEQYF
TRBJ1-1 TRBV13 CASSLVPWGTLNTEAFF
TRBJ2-7 TRBV7-6 CASSPGGLASEQYF
TRBJ1-1 TRBV15 CATSRWKRGENTEAFF
TRBJ1-1 TRBV11-2 CASSSIEYTEAFF
TRBJ1-1 TRBV6-5 CASSSTGDVSTEAFF
TRBJ1-2 TRBV29-1 CSAEEGGISYGYTF
TRBJ2-2 TRBV7-9 CASSLSLKAGELFF
TRBJ2-1 TRBV21-1 CASSKRRQEQFF
TRBJ2-7 TRBV6-6 CASSPLARASGGYEQYF
TRBJ1-5 TRBV20-1 CSARDLVGTGDSNQPQHF
TRBJ1-2 TRBV4-1 CASSQVGGGPPSDGYTF
TRBJ1-1 TRBV28 CASSLYREADTEAFF
TRBJ2-1 TRBV10-1 CASSERPSSYNEQFF
TRBJ2-7 TRBV27 CASSFTGLSYEQYF
TRBJ1-1 TRBV3-1 CASSHDLNTEAFF
TRBJ2-7 TRBV7-9 CASSLSLGDNYEQYF
TRBJ2-4 TRBV3-1 CASSLTAQVIQYF
TRBJ2-1 TRBV27 CASSLKTSGSIYEQFF
TRBJ2-5 TRBV7-9 CASSSAPGLASRETQYF
TRBJ1-1 TRBV20-1 CSARGGDTVNTEAFF
TRBJ1-1 TRBV29-1 CSVRTGGAGTEAFF
TRBJ2-1 TRBV12-3/TRBV12-4 CASNPTTGPNEQFF
TRBJ1-2 TRBV29-1 CSVDESGPPTLGYTF
TRBJ2-1 TRBV6-2/TRBV6-3 CASSYEAASYNEQFF
TRBJ1-5 TRBV3-1 CASSQTGTDQPQHF
TRBJ2-1 TRBV29-1 CSVDQKNGVVYNEQFF
TRBJ1-1 TRBV7-9 CASSFSGDTEAFF
TRBJ2-5 TRBV24-1 CATSGTGEETQYF
TRBJ2-3 TRBV27 CASSPLLAGGSDTQYF
TRBJ2-1 TRBV2 CASSPGLAGGEDNEQFF
TRBJ2-7 TRBV14 CASSVGGYEQYF
TRBJ2-6 TRBV21-1 CASSTLSIRGLIGGANVLTF
TRBJ1-1 TRBV29-1 CSVYTGLEGEAFF
TRBJ1-1 TRBV7-9 CASSPNRRMNTEAFF
TRBJ2-2 TRBV28 CATEGQIINTGELFF
TRBJ2-7 TRBV29-1 CSVETGQGGDYEQYF